This T cell receptor beta chain is drawn from a study of beta chain features in type 1 diabetes. Background on the study: Sorted cells numbering roughly 100,000,000 were examined across all samples.

Reverse transcribing all isolated RNA meant expressed TCRB transcripts were sequenced. Libraries were prepared by immunoSEQ multiplex PCR; TCRdb keeps only in-frame clonotypes and omits some of them. Among some 230,000 clones listed, over 8.5% were seen once. Staining for CD45RO/CCR7/CD25/CD127/CD95/CD27 allowed sorting of CD4+ naive, central memory, regulatory and stem cell-like memory cells. Sorted populations all had greater than 98% purity. Per the germline V gene, CDR1 is SGHRS and CDR2 is YFSETQ. V lost 3 bases and J lost 0; bases outside the gene matches: 3. CDR3 length: 15 amino acids. J is TRBJ2-5 and V is TRBV5-1; 9 bases match TRBD1. Source material: naive CD4+ T cells from blood. This clonotype was obtained from a woman between 18 and 30 years old in good health. The CDR3: CASSWGDRDQETQYF. For the CDR3, the DNA is TGCGCCAGCAGCTGGGGGGACAGGGACCAAGAGACCCAGTACTTC.